This T cell receptor beta chain was sequenced during a study of Graves' ophthalmopathy and Graves' hyperthyroidism. This clonotype was seen repeatedly, ten times or more. The authors amplified TCR beta CDR3 regions from RNA transcripts. HTBI primers were used in a first-round RT-PCR, which preceded a second-round multiplex PCR. Each CDR3 protein is one row after TCRdb ran MiXCR on the multiplex PCR reads. There are about 370,000 distinct CDR3 sequences in the sample; approximately 18% occur only once, and 2.4% lies in the top ten. The sequence came from an adult woman with stable Graves' hyperthyroidism. Sequences were obtained from peripheral blood.

CDR3 in DNA: TGTGCCAGCAGGGCAGAGGTGGGTGAAGCTTTCTTT. This gives the protein CASRAEVGEAFF. The chain carries TRBV12-3 or TRBV12-4 and TRBJ1-1; D is uncertain. V was trimmed by 6 bases and J by 7 bases, leaving 12 bases between them. This CDR3 is built from 12 residues.